Shown below are 5 T cell receptor beta chains from a single sample sequenced in a study of control samples from healthy donors and cancer patients. Produced via immunoSEQ multiplex PCR; TCRdb's table is partial and in-frame only. This sample has about 55,000 clones; over 75% occur once, and the top ten carry about 3.8%. The sample consisted of blood. These receptors were collected from a man in his fifties in good health.

In this sample, this clone turned up a few times. The chain has TRBV11-2 and TRBJ2-3; 7 bases agree with TRBD1. Per germline, CDR1 SGHAT and CDR2 FQNNGV. V dropped 5 bases and J dropped 2; count of bases not matched to a gene: 7. The CDR3 spans 15 residues. The CDR3 region has the DNA TGTGCCAGCAGCCCAACAGGGGCCTTCACAGATACGCAGTATTTT. As protein: CASSPTGAFTDTQYF. The full variable domain, its missing parts supplied by reference TRBV11-2 and TRBJ2-3, is EAGVAQSPRYKIIEKRQSVAFWCNPISGHATLYWYQQILGQGPKLLIQFQNNGVVDDSQLPKDRFSAERLKGVDSTLKIQPAKLEDSAVYLCASSPTGAFTDTQYFGPGTRLTVL.

The chain couples TRBV18 to TRBJ2-1; no clear D gene. Trimming stripped 2 bases from V and 5 bases from J, with 4 bases between. CDR1 and CDR2 from the germline V gene are KGHSH and LQKENI. This CDR3 comprises 12 residues. The CDR3 region is CASSPRDNEQFF. Written as DNA, the CDR3 is TGTGCCAGCTCACCAAGGGACAATGAGCAGTTCTTC.

To note about this clone: At one boundary the junction diverges from the germline segment, which might be a read error. The chain links TRBV6-1 to TRBJ1-2; 10 bases line up with TRBD1. The CDR3 has 18 residues. Germline CDR1 and CDR2: MNHNS and SASEGT. The CDR3 sequence is CASREELGQGSDPGGYTF. As DNA, the CDR3 is TGTGCCAGCAGGGAAGAATTGGGACAGGGGTCAGATCCCGGTGGCTACACCTTC.

The rearrangement joins TRBV3-1 (or the pseudogene TRBV3-2) to TRBJ2-3; D ambiguous. CDR1 is LGHDT and CDR2 is YNNKEL in the germline V gene (reference sequence). The CDR3 consists of 16 residues. The ends were cut back, 0 bases at V and 0 bases at J, with 10 bases in the middle. As DNA, the CDR3 is TGTGCCAGCAGCCAAGATCACGAAGAAAGCACAGATACGCAGTATTTT. This codes for CASSQDHEESTDTQYF.

CDR3 region: CASSLGLTSPKYF. The CDR3 region has the DNA TGTGCCAGCAGCTTAGGTTTAACATCTCCCAAGTACTTC. This rearrangement joins TRBV7-9 to TRBJ2-7; the D is unclear. This CDR3 has 13 amino acids. Germline CDR1 is SEHNR and CDR2 is FQNEAQ (reference sequence). V was trimmed by 1 base and J by 11 bases, leaving 15 bases between them.